A selection of T cell receptor beta chains follows, all from one sample in a study of blood T cell repertoires in COVID-19. The table came from immunoSEQ multiplex PCR; TCRdb's copy has only in-frame clones and leaves some out. Among 490,000 or so clones listed, about 88% were seen once. Sequencing input: PBMCs or T cells enriched from blood (not recorded which). The source is a woman aged 55-70 years who had recovered from COVID-19. Both conserved end residues are part of each CDR3. Fields, in order: V gene, clone size, D gene, J gene, CDR3 DNA, CDR3 protein. D genes are given only for firm matches. Clone size is shown for a subset of rows, as once, few, many or a class of expanded clone.

TRBV6-5	NA	TRBD1	TRBJ1-1	TGTGCCAGCAGCGGACAGGGCCTTTCAGGAACTGAAGCTTTCTTT	CASSGQGLSGTEAFF
TRBV12-3/TRBV12-4	NA	NA	TRBJ1-4	TGTGCCAGCATATCCAACGGGGGGGAAAAACTGTTTTTT	CASISNGGEKLFF
TRBV5-3	NA	NA	TRBJ2-5	TGTGCCAGAAGCCCGAGAAAGACCCAGTACTTC	CARSPRKTQYF
TRBV10-3	few	TRBD1	TRBJ1-6	TGTGCCATCAGGGGGACAGGGAGTTCACCCCTCCACTTT	CAIRGTGSSPLHF
TRBV18	NA	NA	TRBJ1-2	TGTGCCAGCTCACTACTCCAGGGTGCGGACTATGGCTACACCTTC	CASSLLQGADYGYTF
TRBV18	NA	NA	TRBJ2-2	TGTGCCAGCTCACCAGGGGCGGCGCGCCTGAACACCGGGGAGCTGTTTTTT	CASSPGAARLNTGELFF
TRBV14	NA	NA	TRBJ1-1	TGTGCCAGCAGCATAAGGGGAACCGGGGGCACTGAAGCTTTCTTT	CASSIRGTGGTEAFF
TRBV2	NA	NA	TRBJ1-3	TGTGCCAGCAGTCGACCGACGGGAAGCTCTGGAAACACCATATATTTT	CASSRPTGSSGNTIYF
TRBV7-2	NA	NA	TRBJ1-2	TGTGCCAGCAGCCGACAGCATGGCTACACCTTC	CASSRQHGYTF
TRBV24-1	NA	TRBD1	TRBJ1-2	TGTGCCACCAGCACTTCAGGGGGTGACTATGGCTACACCTTC	CATSTSGGDYGYTF
TRBV7-2	NA	TRBD1	TRBJ2-2	TGTGCCAGCAGCTTAGGGACAGGATTCACCGGGGAGCTGTTTTTT	CASSLGTGFTGELFF
TRBV19	NA	NA	TRBJ2-7	TGTGCCAGTAGCCCACGTTTGGAGGCAGGGCAGTACTTC	CASSPRLEAGQYF
TRBV7-2	NA	NA	TRBJ2-7	TGTGCCAGCAGCACCGCTGGCCCGGGACACCTTTACGAGCAGTACTTC	CASSTAGPGHLYEQYF
TRBV28	NA	TRBD1	TRBJ1-5	TGTGCCAGCAGTTTATCCAACAGGGGGTCAGGCAATCAGCCCCAGCATTTT	CASSLSNRGSGNQPQHF
TRBV15	NA	TRBD1	TRBJ1-6	TGTGCCACCAGCAGAGAGGGACAGGGTAATTCACCCCTCCACTTT	CATSREGQGNSPLHF
TRBV11-2	NA	NA	TRBJ2-2	TGTGCCAGCAGCTTAACTTTCCAAGCGAACACCGGGGAGCTGTTTTTT	CASSLTFQANTGELFF
TRBV7-2	NA	NA	TRBJ1-1	TGTGCCAGCAGCTTGAGAGGAGGCGGGCACACTGAAGCTTTCTTT	CASSLRGGGHTEAFF
TRBV10-3	NA	NA	TRBJ1-1	TGTGCCATCAGTGGGCAGGTGAACACTGAAGCTTTCTTT	CAISGQVNTEAFF
TRBV5-1	NA	NA	TRBJ1-3	TGCGCCAGCAGCTTGGGAATTACAGGGGGAAACACCATATATTTT	CASSLGITGGNTIYF
TRBV21-1	once	NA	TRBJ2-1	TGTGCCAGCAGCAAAGGAGTGCAGGGGGCCTACAATGAGCAGTTCTTC	CASSKGVQGAYNEQFF
TRBV7-9	NA	TRBD1	TRBJ2-2	TGTGCCAGCAGCTTAATCGACAGGGTGAGAACCGGGGAGCTGTTTTTT	CASSLIDRVRTGELFF
TRBV24-1	NA	NA	TRBJ2-1	TGTGCCACCAGTGACTTGCCGTACAATGAGCAGTTCTTC	CATSDLPYNEQFF
TRBV19	NA	NA	TRBJ2-7	TGTGCCAGTAGTATTAAGGGGTGGACAAGTAACGAGCAGTACTTC	CASSIKGWTSNEQYF
TRBV12-3/TRBV12-4	NA	NA	TRBJ1-4	TGTGCCAGCAGTTTGAGGTCCGCAAAAAAACTGTTTTTT	CASSLRSAKKLFF
TRBV6-5	NA	NA	TRBJ2-2	TGTGCCAGCAGTTACGGGCGCTTTGTGTTTTTT	CASSYGRFVFF
TRBV12-1	NA	NA	TRBJ1-2	TGTGCCAGCAGCTTTGCCCGGACAGGCCACTACTATGGCTACACCTTC	CASSFARTGHYYGYTF
TRBV2	many	NA	TRBJ2-7	TGTGCCAGCAGTGACCCAGGGGCTAGCCTGCAAAAGCAGTACTTC	CASSDPGASLQKQYF
TRBV5-1	NA	TRBD1	TRBJ1-3	TGCGCCAGCAGCGCGGACAGGGTTGGAAACACCATATATTTT	CASSADRVGNTIYF
TRBV10-2	NA	TRBD1	TRBJ1-5	TGCGCCAGCACCGACCTGGGGTCAGGGGGGCCCCAGCATTTT	CASTDLGSGGPQHF
TRBV10-2	NA	TRBD1	TRBJ1-2	TGCGCCAGCACGTGGTTGAAGACAGGGATGGAGGGCTACACCTTC	CASTWLKTGMEGYTF
TRBV12-5	NA	TRBD1	TRBJ1-4	TGTGCTAGTGGTTTGGGAACACAGGGGTCAAATGAAAAACTGTTTTTT	CASGLGTQGSNEKLFF
TRBV7-2	NA	NA	TRBJ1-1	TGTGCCAGCAGGGCGGCCCCGAACACTGAAGCTTTCTTT	CASRAAPNTEAFF
TRBV9	NA	NA	TRBJ1-1	TGTGCCAGCAGCGTAGCGGGTGGTGAAGCTTTCTTT	CASSVAGGEAFF
TRBV3-1/TRBV3-2	NA	NA	TRBJ1-3	TGTGCCAGCAGCCGTACCCCGTCAGGGGTCTCTGGAAACACCATATATTTT	CASSRTPSGVSGNTIYF
TRBV19	NA	TRBD1	TRBJ1-5	TGTGCCAGTAGTAGACAGGGGGCGCGTCAGCCCCAGCATTTT	CASSRQGARQPQHF
TRBV10-3	NA	TRBD1	TRBJ1-5	TGTGCCATCAGTGAGTCGATCAGGGGGCAGGGAAGCAATCAGCCCCAGCATTTT	CAISESIRGQGSNQPQHF
TRBV7-2	NA	NA	TRBJ1-6	TGTGCCAGCAGCCCGAGGACAGACGGGTCACCCCTCCACTTT	CASSPRTDGSPLHF
TRBV7-2	NA	NA	TRBJ2-5	TGTGCCAGCAGCTTAATTGGGCGGGTCCAAGAGACCCAGTACTTC	CASSLIGRVQETQYF
TRBV30	NA	NA	TRBJ1-1	TGTGCCTGGCATGTCTTGGGGGCGGTGACTGAAGCTTTCTTT	CAWHVLGAVTEAFF
TRBV7-6	NA	TRBD2	TRBJ2-1	TGTGCCAGCAGCTTATCTAGCGGGGCAACTCCGAACTACAATGAGCAGTTCTTC	CASSLSSGATPNYNEQFF
TRBV6-5	NA	TRBD1	TRBJ2-3	TGTGCCAGTAGACAGGGTTCCCCAGATACGCAGTATTTT	CASRQGSPDTQYF
TRBV18	NA	NA	TRBJ2-6	TGTGCCAGCTCACCACCTAGCGTCGCGGGCGTCCTGACTTTC	CASSPPSVAGVLTF